A selection of T cell receptor beta chains follows, all from one sample in a study of Ad26.COV2.S vaccination and SARS-CoV-2 variants. Data came from immunoSEQ multiplex PCR; TCRdb stores just in-frame clones and leaves some out. Here the sample spans 75,000 to 100,000 clones, 82% being singletons. The starting material was peripheral blood, obtained after recovery from COVID-19. These receptors were obtained from a human donor who had recovered from COVID-19. Both conserved end residues are part of each CDR3. The D gene is left open where the match is weak. Some rows have no size entry. The others give once, few or many, or a class for an expanded clone.

>-|TRBV10-3|TRBJ2-5|-
CAISEGVVAGRGETQYF
TGTGCCATCAGTGAGGGAGTAGTTGCGGGGCGCGGAGAGACCCAGTACTTC
>-|TRBV9|TRBJ1-1|-
CASSVGGLTEAFF
TGTGCCAGCAGCGTAGGGGGGCTCACTGAAGCTTTCTTT
>-|TRBV13|TRBJ2-3|-
CASSVGRLTDTQYF
TGTGCCAGCAGCGTTGGACGGCTCACAGATACGCAGTATTTT
>-|TRBV24-1|TRBJ1-2|-
CATSQKSYGYTF
TGTGCCACCAGTCAGAAAAGTTATGGCTACACCTTC
>TRBD1|TRBV18|TRBJ1-5|-
CASSLGTGNQPQHF
TGTGCCAGCTCACTAGGGACAGGCAATCAGCCCCAGCATTTT
>-|TRBV4-1|TRBJ1-1|-
CASSWGSNTEAFF
TGCGCCAGTTCCTGGGGCAGTAACACTGAAGCTTTCTTT
>TRBD1|TRBV7-9|TRBJ1-1|-
CASSSTGTGITEAFF
TGTGCCAGCAGCTCTACCGGGACAGGGATAACTGAAGCTTTCTTT
>-|TRBV7-9|TRBJ1-3|many
CASSLGSRGNTIYF
TGTGCCAGCAGCTTAGGGTCGCGGGGAAACACCATATATTTT
>-|TRBV29-1|TRBJ2-2|-
CSVESFGPGELFF
TGCAGCGTTGAAAGCTTTGGTCCTGGGGAGCTGTTTTTT
>-|TRBV9|TRBJ2-3|-
CASSVAPPAGTDTQYF
TGTGCCAGCAGCGTAGCTCCTCCAGCGGGCACAGATACGCAGTATTTT
>TRBD1|TRBV24-1|TRBJ1-2|-
CATSDPSGQGNYGYTF
TGTGCCACCAGTGATCCTTCGGGACAGGGTAACTATGGCTACACCTTC
>-|TRBV19|TRBJ2-7|once
CASSPTGDYEQYF
TGTGCCAGTAGTCCCACGGGTGACTACGAGCAGTACTTC
>TRBD2|TRBV7-2|TRBJ2-3|-
CASSGRLAITDTQYF
TGTGCCAGCAGCGGACGACTAGCGATCACAGATACGCAGTATTTT
>-|TRBV11-2|TRBJ1-1|-
CASSRPGHQIEAFF
TGTGCCAGCAGCCGCCCGGGACACCAGATAGAAGCTTTCTTT
>-|TRBV11-2|TRBJ2-5|once
CASSLIDRRQETQYF
TGTGCCAGCAGCCTCATCGACAGGCGCCAAGAGACCCAGTACTTC
>TRBD2|TRBV6-5|TRBJ2-7|-
CASSSIAGRSSYEQYF
TGTGCCAGCAGTTCGATAGCGGGACGAAGCTCCTACGAGCAGTACTTC
>TRBD2|TRBV11-3|TRBJ2-3|once
CASSLESSGGPTITDTQYF
TGTGCCAGCAGCTTAGAGTCCTCGGGAGGGCCAACCATCACAGATACGCAGTATTTT
>-|TRBV2|TRBJ2-2|-
CASSGGQGLNTGELFF
TGTGCCAGCAGTGGGGGGCAGGGGTTGAACACCGGGGAGCTGTTTTTT
>-|TRBV18|TRBJ2-2|-
CASSPPLGLSWTGELFF
TGTGCCAGCTCACCACCTCTGGGTCTTTCGTGGACCGGGGAGCTGTTTTTT
>-|TRBV6-5|TRBJ1-1|once
CASIRQGPPWTEAFF
TGTGCCAGCATCAGGCAGGGACCCCCGTGGACTGAAGCTTTCTTT
>-|TRBV2|TRBJ2-3|-
CASRGDTQYF
TGTGCCAGCAGGGGAGATACGCAGTATTTT
>TRBD1|TRBV27|TRBJ1-5|-
CASSLGQVSNQPQHF
TGTGCCAGCAGTCTCGGACAGGTTAGCAATCAGCCCCAGCATTTT
>-|TRBV24-1|TRBJ2-7|-
CATSQAYEQYF
TGTGCCACCAGTCAGGCTTACGAGCAGTACTTC
>-|TRBV28|TRBJ1-2|-
CASSFRGGTGYGYTF
TGTGCCAGCAGTTTTCGGGGGGGTACAGGGTATGGCTACACCTTC
>-|TRBV19|TRBJ1-2|-
CASSPMTGNPGFGTF
TGTGCCAGTAGTCCTATGACAGGAAACCCCGGATTTGGCACCTTC
>-|TRBV28|TRBJ1-2|once
CASSSRGGFGYTF
TGTGCCAGCAGTTCTCGGGGGGGATTTGGCTACACCTTC
>-|TRBV7-9|TRBJ2-2|many
CASRTGELFF
TGTGCCAGCCGCACCGGGGAGCTGTTTTTT
>-|TRBV7-2|TRBJ1-1|-
CASSSRPLTGKAEAFF
TGTGCCAGCAGCTCAAGACCCCTGACCGGGAAGGCTGAAGCTTTCTTT
>TRBD2|TRBV28|TRBJ2-3|once
CASRDTSGRADTQYF
TGTGCCAGCAGGGACACTAGCGGGAGGGCAGATACGCAGTATTTT
>-|TRBV11-2|TRBJ2-3|once
CASSQNTGTPDTQYF
TGTGCCAGCAGCCAGAATACAGGGACCCCAGATACGCAGTATTTT
>-|TRBV6-5|TRBJ2-1|-
CASSYSTGRGEQFF
TGTGCCAGCAGTTACTCGACAGGGAGGGGTGAGCAGTTCTTC
>-|TRBV5-6|TRBJ2-2|-
CASSLEAGNTGELFF
TGTGCCAGCAGCTTGGAGGCGGGGAACACCGGGGAGCTGTTTTTT
>-|TRBV20-1|TRBJ2-7|-
CSARDAYEQYF
TGCAGTGCTAGAGATGCCTACGAGCAGTACTTC
>TRBD1|TRBV7-9|TRBJ1-4|-
CASSPTRGGGYNEKLFF
TGTGCCAGCAGCCCCACCCGAGGGGGCGGCTATAATGAAAAACTGTTTTTT
>TRBD1|TRBV7-9|TRBJ1-4|-
CASSLGDSQSTNEKLFF
TGTGCCAGCAGCTTAGGGGACAGCCAGTCAACTAATGAAAAACTGTTTTTT
>TRBD2|TRBV7-2|TRBJ2-1|once
CASSPRVTSGSSSYNEQFF
TGTGCCAGCAGCCCCCGTGTGACTAGCGGGAGTTCCTCCTACAATGAGCAGTTCTTC
>TRBD1|TRBV18|TRBJ2-3|few
CASSPRQGATDTQYF
TGTGCCAGCTCACCCCGACAGGGGGCTACAGATACGCAGTATTTT
>TRBD2|TRBV6-5|TRBJ2-7|-
CASTPDSGRRREQYF
TGTGCCAGCACCCCCGATAGCGGGAGAAGGCGCGAGCAGTACTTC
>-|TRBV10-1|TRBJ1-1|-
CASSFRGGTEAFF
TGCGCCAGCAGCTTCAGGGGAGGCACTGAAGCTTTCTTT
>-|TRBV10-1|TRBJ1-4|few
CASSGSDEKLFF
TGCGCCAGCAGTGGATCGGATGAAAAACTGTTTTTT
>-|TRBV19|TRBJ2-2|-
CASSIPPGLNTGELFF
TGTGCCAGTAGCATACCCCCGGGACTCAACACCGGGGAGCTGTTTTTT
>-|TRBV5-1|TRBJ2-1|-
CASSFGHGDEQFF
TGCGCCAGCAGCTTCGGGCACGGCGATGAGCAGTTCTTC
>-|TRBV4-2|TRBJ1-2|-
CASSQYRVDDGYTF
TGTGCCAGCAGCCAATACCGTGTGGATGATGGCTACACCTTC
>-|TRBV7-6|TRBJ2-4|-
CASSPKRTDLVKNIQYF
TGTGCCAGCAGCCCGAAGAGGACAGATCTCGTCAAAAACATTCAGTACTTC
>TRBD1|TRBV3-1/TRBV3-2|TRBJ1-4|-
CASSLRQGGNEKLFF
TGTGCCAGCAGCCTGCGACAGGGGGGGAATGAAAAACTGTTTTTT
>-|TRBV9|TRBJ1-3|-
CASSAQTSSGNTIYF
TGTGCCAGCAGCGCTCAGACAAGCTCTGGAAACACCATATATTTT
>-|TRBV5-4|TRBJ1-4|-
CASSFWGGHPNEKLFF
TGTGCCAGCAGCTTTTGGGGCGGACACCCGAATGAAAAACTGTTTTTT
>-|TRBV12-5|TRBJ1-2|-
CASGEPWEGYTF
TGTGCTAGTGGTGAGCCTTGGGAGGGCTACACCTTC
>-|TRBV10-3|TRBJ2-1|-
CAISEYRREDEQFF
TGTGCCATCAGTGAGTACCGCAGGGAAGATGAGCAGTTCTTC
>-|TRBV15|TRBJ2-7|medium-sized
CATSRGGSSYEQYF
TGTGCCACCAGCAGAGGGGGTTCTAGTTACGAGCAGTACTTC
>TRBD1|TRBV7-9|TRBJ2-7|few
CASSHLLAGTGMYEQYF
TGTGCCAGCAGCCACCTTCTAGCCGGGACAGGGATGTACGAGCAGTACTTC
>-|TRBV3-1/TRBV3-2|TRBJ1-4|-
CASSQDRRTNEKLFF
TGTGCCAGCAGCCAAGATAGAAGGACAAATGAAAAACTGTTTTTT
>TRBD2|TRBV28|TRBJ2-7|-
CASSPRQGLAGGKSYEQYF
TGTGCCAGCAGTCCTCGACAGGGACTAGCGGGAGGTAAATCCTACGAGCAGTACTTC
>-|TRBV27|TRBJ2-7|-
CASSLNRAYEQYF
TGTGCCAGCAGTTTAAACAGGGCCTACGAGCAGTACTTC
>-|TRBV18|TRBJ2-3|-
CASSHDLTGTDTQYF
TGTGCCAGCTCACACGATCTGACAGGCACAGATACGCAGTATTTT
>-|TRBV6-5|TRBJ2-5|-
CASSRDFQETQYF
TGTGCCAGCAGCCGGGACTTCCAAGAGACCCAGTACTTC